A single sample gave rise to the 14 T cell receptor beta chains below, sequenced in a study of graft-versus-host responses after intestinal transplantation. Produced via immunoSEQ multiplex PCR; TCRdb's table is partial and in-frame only. Of around 120,000 clones in the sample, about nine tenths were seen once. Antigens for these TCRs are unknown. The sample in question was unstimulated CD4+ T cells sorted from spleen or lymph node cells, obtained before intestinal transplant. The receptors come from a human donor who received an intestinal transplant.

This clone appeared a single time. The chain links TRBV5-1 to TRBJ2-6, with D possibly matching TRBD2 (6 bases). Looked up from germline, CDR1 is SGHRS and CDR2 is YFSETQ. The CDR3 has 17 amino acids. Trimming left V 1 base short and J 0 bases short, with 11 bases between. The DNA of the CDR3 is TGCGCCAGCAGCTTGCGGGACTGGACCTCTGGGGCCAACGTCCTGACTTTC. Its protein is CASSLRDWTSGANVLTF.

The J gene is TRBJ2-1, the V gene TRBV13; 10 bases are shared with TRBD2. CDR3 length: 18 residues. Losses at the gene ends were 1 base for V and 8 bases for J; bases not matched to a gene: 14. Germline V gene lookup returns CDR1 PRHDT and CDR2 FYEKMQ (reference sequence). The CDR3 region is CASSLDASGAGGPHEQFF. CDR3 bases: TGTGCCAGCAGCTTAGACGCCAGTGGAGCGGGAGGGCCCCATGAGCAGTTCTTC.

The chain uses TRBV18 and TRBJ1-1, with D possibly TRBD1 on 5 matching bases. Germline V gives CDR1 KGHSH, CDR2 LQKENI. The CDR3 sequence is 12 residues long. V was cut by 4 bases and J by 6 bases, with 9 bases left in between. CDR3 sequence (DNA): TGTGCCAGCTCACAGGGAGGGGCTGAAGCTTTCTTT. This translates into CASSQGGAEAFF.

The rearrangement uses TRBV7-2 and TRBJ2-6; D perhaps matches TRBD1 (6 bases). The CDR3 runs to 16 residues. Trimming removed 5 bases at V and 2 bases at J, with 13 bases between. Germline CDR1 SGHTA, CDR2 FQGNSA. CDR3 nucleotides: TGTGCCAGCAGCCGCAGGGGTCCCCCTGGGGCCAACGTCCTGACTTTC. Protein product: CASSRRGPPGANVLTF.

This chain joins TRBV5-6 and TRBJ2-7; TRBD1 matches 7 bases. This CDR3 comprises 16 residues. Trimming cost V 2 bases and J 3 bases; bases outside gene matches: 11. Germline CDR1 is SGHDT and CDR2 is YYEEEE. CDR3 in amino acids: CASSFKQGTPVYEQYF. The CDR3 region has the DNA TGTGCCAGCAGCTTTAAACAGGGGACCCCAGTCTACGAGCAGTACTTC.

The chain carries TRBV19 and TRBJ2-2, with a possible D match to TRBD1 (6 bases). The germline CDR1 and CDR2 sequences are LNHDA and SQIVND (reference sequence). Trimming took 5 bases from V and 4 from J, leaving 11 bases between them. The CDR3 runs 14 residues. CDR3 loop: CASSPPDSTGELFF. The CDR3 nucleotides read TGTGCCAGTAGTCCGCCGGACAGCACCGGGGAGCTGTTTTTT.

This CDR3 is CASSLQAAPSYEQYF. The CDR3, as DNA: TGTGCCAGCAGCTTACAGGCAGCCCCCTCCTACGAGCAGTACTTC. The chain links TRBV7-8 to TRBJ2-7; D call uncertain. This CDR3 is 15 amino acids long. V lost 2 bases, J lost 0 bases, and 11 bases lay in between. Germline V gene data show CDR1 as SGHVS and CDR2 as FQNEAQ. The full variable domain, rest sourced from reference TRBV7-8 and TRBJ2-7, is GAGVSQSPRYKVAKRGQDVALRCDPISGHVSLFWYQQALGQGPEFLTYFQNEAQLDKSGLPSDRFFAERPEGSVSTLKIQRTQQEDSAVYLCASSLQAAPSYEQYFGPGTRLTVT.

This chain joins TRBV7-9 and TRBJ2-7; 8 bases are shared with TRBD1. Germline V lookup: CDR1 SEHNR, CDR2 FQNEAQ (reference sequence). J gave up 1 base and V 5 bases, and 4 bases lay outside the gene matches. The CDR3 runs 14 residues. The CDR3 DNA sequence: TGTGCCAGCAGCCCCGGGACAGGATCCTACGAGCAGTACTTC. This sequence encodes CASSPGTGSYEQYF.

This chain joins TRBV19 and TRBJ1-5; the D is unclear. The CDR3 is 15 residues long. The V end was cut by 3 bases, the J end by 7 bases, with 16 bases between. In germline, CDR1 is LNHDA, CDR2 SQIVND (reference sequence). CDR3 sequence reads: CASSIALSPRQPQHF. DNA for the CDR3: TGTGCCAGTAGTATTGCGCTAAGCCCTCGGCAGCCCCAGCATTTT.

This rearrangement joins TRBV11-2 to TRBJ2-7, with D perhaps matching TRBD2 (5 bases). There are 13 residues in the CDR3. V lost 4 bases to trimming and J lost 9 bases, with 16 bases between them. The V gene's germline CDR1 is SGHAT and CDR2 FQNNGV. The CDR3, as DNA: TGTGCCAGCAGCTCCGGGAAGGCTTCAGGGCAGTACTTC. Translating gives CASSSGKASGQYF.

The rearrangement uses TRBV9 and TRBJ2-2, with D possibly matching TRBD2 (6 bases). This CDR3 is 14 amino acids long. Germline CDR1 reads SGDLS; CDR2 reads YYNGEE. V lost 4 bases, J lost 2 bases, and 9 bases lay in between. The CDR3 loop is CASSMGGNTGELFF. The CDR3 region has the DNA TGTGCCAGCAGCATGGGGGGAAACACCGGGGAGCTGTTTTTT.

This sequence joins TRBV5-4 and TRBJ1-2; D is ambiguous. Looked up from germline, CDR1 is SGHNT and CDR2 is YYREEE (reference sequence). CDR3 size: 12 residues. V was pared by 1 base and J by 4 bases, with 5 bases between. The CDR3 loop is CASSLNSYGYTF. The CDR3, as DNA: TGTGCCAGCAGCTTGAACAGCTATGGCTACACCTTC.

The chain recombines TRBV6-5 with TRBJ1-1, with 10 bases lining up with TRBD1. V dropped 4 bases and J dropped 4; count of bases not matched to a gene: 3. The CDR3 extends over 14 amino acids. The germline V gene encodes CDR1 MNHEY and CDR2 SVGAGI. The CDR3 region is CASSWDRGGTEAFF. The DNA for the CDR3 is TGTGCCAGCAGTTGGGACAGGGGTGGCACTGAAGCTTTCTTT.

Only one count was recorded for this clone. The rearrangement joins TRBV18 to TRBJ2-2; 10 positions agree with TRBD2. The CDR3 runs to 15 residues. Germline V gene sequence: CDR1 KGHSH, CDR2 LQKENI. With V trimmed by 3 bases and J by 6 bases, 4 bases remained unmatched. CDR3 in amino acids: CASSPRGTSAGELFF. In DNA, the CDR3 is TGTGCCAGCTCACCGAGAGGGACTAGCGCCGGGGAGCTGTTTTTT.